This T cell receptor (beta chain) was captured in a study of T cells in Graves' hyperthyroidism and ophthalmopathy. Amplification of TCR beta CDR3 regions was performed using RNA transcripts as template. Using the HTBI primer set, a first-round RT-PCR was run on the TCR CDR3. TCRdb recomputed calls from the multiplex PCR reads with MiXCR, one row per CDR3 protein. Of a few hundred thousand distinct CDR3 sequences in the sample, roughly 15% were seen once. This clonotype showed up just once. Because the CDR3 is missing its conserved closing phenylalanine or tryptophan, this is likely a read error. The V end was cut by 4 bases, the J end by 4 bases, with 8 bases between. The germline CDR1 and CDR2 sequences are MNHGY and SVAAGI. The CDR3 is made up of 13 amino acids. Each diagnosis drew on symptoms, thyroxine, TRAb, thyroid ultrasound and orbital computed tomography findings.

The chain recombines TRBV6-9 with TRBJ1-5; D unresolved. The origin of this receptor is a woman younger than 35 with Graves' hyperthyroidism. The sample was blood. The CDR3 sequence: CASSFGQNQPQHS. In DNA, the CDR3 is TGTGCCAGCAGTTTCGGGCAGAATCAGCCCCAGCATTCT.